The clone carrying this T cell receptor (beta chain) was picked up a small number of times. The antigen is undetermined. The junction shows a germline mismatch at one end, possibly a read error. Exclusion of patients followed from uncontrolled infection, other autoimmune disease, pregnancy or lactation. Fresh peripheral blood, about 10 ml of it, supplied the PBMCs. RNA transcripts provided the source from which TCR beta CDR3 regions were amplified. RT-PCR in the first round (using the HTBI primer set) targeted the TCR CDR3. TCRdb called the multiplex PCR reads again in MiXCR, with one record for every CDR3 protein. The profile shows roughly 650,000 distinct CDR3 sequences, 15% to 20% of them singletons. This sample was included in a study of T cells in Graves' hyperthyroidism and ophthalmopathy. Regarding the study as a whole: Appearing also in blood were most of the thyroid clonotypes expanded above 0.001. Ophthalmopathy was told apart from stable hyperthyroidism by a 13 V-J model.

Looked up from germline, CDR1 is MDHEN and CDR2 is SYDVKM. The CDR3 consists of 14 residues. Material for sequencing was blood. V usage is TRBV28 and J usage is TRBJ1-1; no firm D call. The sequence was collected from a middle-aged woman with Graves' ophthalmopathy. CDR3 DNA sequence: TGTGCCAGCAGCCCTCCTCTAGGGAACAGTGAAGCTTTCTTT. Translation: CASSPPLGNSEAFF. Together with reference TRBV28 and TRBJ1-1, the CDR3 gives the full variable domain: DVKVTQSSRYLVKRTGEKVFLECVQDMDHENMFWYRQDPGLGLRLIYFSYDVKMKEKGDIPEGYSVSREKKERFSLILESASTNQTSMYLCASSPPLGNSEAFFGQGTRLTVV.